These 10 T cell receptor beta chains were all obtained from the same sample, sequenced in a study of T-cell memory formation after mild COVID-19. MiXCR was run by TCRdb on the 5' RACE reads, yielding one entry per CDR3 protein. The sample contains fewer than 400,000 distinct CDR3 sequences, 10% to 15% of which appear only once. The material sequenced was PBMCs or a T cell subset sorted from them (not recorded which). The receptors here all came from a man between 18 and 29 years old who had mild COVID-19 (a few samples of this study predate the infection). Cell type and time point are not known.

V gene TRBV20-1 combines with J gene TRBJ2-1; 8 positions agree with TRBD2. The CDR3 sequence is 13 residues long. Germline V gives CDR1 DFQATT, CDR2 SNEGSKA (reference sequence). V shed 1 base and J 12 bases; nucleotides not matched to a gene: 8. As DNA, the CDR3 is TGCAGTGCTAGAGGAACTAGCGGATTAAGGCAGTTCTTC. As protein: CSARGTSGLRQFF.

The genes are TRBV2 and TRBJ1-2; D is uncertain. Germline V gene sequence: CDR1 SNHLY, CDR2 FYNNEI. This CDR3 comprises 14 residues. V gave up 8 bases and J gave up 1 base, with 14 bases separating them. The CDR3, as DNA: TGTGCCAGCCTGAGACAAGGCGGTAACTATGGCTACACCTTC. The encoded protein is CASLRQGGNYGYTF.

The chain recombines TRBV5-1 with TRBJ2-1; D may be TRBD2 (5 bases). The ends were cut back, 4 bases at V and 8 bases at J, with 13 bases in the middle. The CDR3 contains 13 residues. Germline-derived CDR1 and CDR2 are SGHRS and YFSETQ. The CDR3 sequence: CASSRYGVDEQFF. In DNA, the CDR3 is TGCGCCAGCAGCCGATACGGGGTGGATGAGCAGTTCTTC.

The V gene is TRBV2, the J gene TRBJ1-5; D is perhaps TRBD1 (5 bases). Germline V gene sequence: CDR1 SNHLY, CDR2 FYNNEI. V was trimmed by 4 bases and J by 6 bases, leaving 10 bases between them. The length of the CDR3 is 13 residues. CDR3 sequence (DNA): TGTGCCAGCAGTGGGGCAGGGACTCAGCCCCAGCATTTT. The encoded protein is CASSGAGTQPQHF.

This chain uses TRBV18 with TRBJ1-4, with D perhaps matching TRBD1 (5 bases). Germline V CDR1 and CDR2: KGHSH, LQKENI. CDR3 length: 13 residues. Deletions cut 8 bases from V and 6 bases from J, with 13 bases between. CDR3 loop: CASTRQHDEKLFF. The CDR3 bases are TGTGCCAGCACTAGACAGCATGATGAAAAACTGTTTTTT.

J is TRBJ1-1 and V is TRBV15; TRBD1 agrees at 8 bases. The CDR3 loop spans 15 amino acids. The V gene's germline CDR1 is LNHNV and CDR2 YYDKDF (reference sequence). The J segment lost 1 base and the V segment lost 3 bases, leaving 4 bases of the junction unmatched. The CDR3 nucleotides are TGTGCCACCAGCAGCGGACAGGGAGGGAACACTGAAGCTTTCTTT. This gives the protein CATSSGQGGNTEAFF.

The table lists this clonotype with many counts. The rearrangement uses TRBV6-5 and TRBJ1-2; tentatively, D is TRBD1 (5 bases). CDR1 and CDR2 (germline): MNHEY, SVGAGI. V was pared by 0 bases and J by 8 bases, with 16 bases between. This CDR3 spans 15 amino acids. In nucleotides, the CDR3 is TGTGCCAGCAGTTACTCGGCTCAAGGGGCAGCCGGCTACACCTTC. Its protein product is CASSYSAQGAAGYTF.

The V gene is TRBV3-1, the J gene TRBJ2-1; 14 bases line up with TRBD2. The V segment lost 3 bases and the J segment 8 bases; nucleotides outside the gene matches: 3. CDR1 is LGHDT, CDR2 YNNKEL, per germline (reference sequence). This CDR3 is 15 amino acids long. CDR3 sequence: CASSQTSGGAYEQFF. The CDR3 nucleotides read TGTGCCAGCAGCCAGACTAGCGGGGGGGCCTATGAGCAGTTCTTC.

The chain is built from TRBV4-1 and TRBJ1-4, with D possibly being TRBD1 (5 bases). Germline-derived CDR1 and CDR2 are MGHRA and YSYEKL. V lost 3 bases and J lost 6, with 17 bases in between. This CDR3 is 16 amino acids long. This chain's CDR3 is CASSQFSGGLDEKLFF. CDR3 bases: TGCGCCAGCAGCCAGTTCTCCGGGGGATTGGATGAAAAACTGTTTTTT.

The J gene is TRBJ2-2, the V gene TRBV7-2; D gene uncertain. V lost 5 bases and J 3 bases, leaving 13 bases between the germline ends. This CDR3 spans 15 amino acids. CDR1 SGHTA and CDR2 FQGNSA come from the germline V gene. The CDR3 loop is CASSPGRSHTGELFF. In DNA form, the CDR3 reads TGTGCCAGCAGCCCCGGTCGGTCACACACCGGGGAGCTGTTTTTT.